Following are 4 T cell receptor beta chains from one sample sequenced in a study of blood T cell repertoires in COVID-19. The method was immunoSEQ multiplex PCR; TCRdb's version includes in-frame clones alone and lacks a portion of them. The sample comprises just over 65,000 clones, 89% of which are singletons, and about 1.3% rests with the top ten. The material sequenced was peripheral blood. The receptors were sampled from a man aged 55 to 69 with acute or convalescent COVID-19.

The chain carries TRBV18 and TRBJ2-7; TRBD1 agrees at 9 bases. This CDR3 is 15 amino acids long. V was clipped by 4 bases and J by 5 bases; unmatched bases: 9. Germline-derived CDR1 and CDR2 are KGHSH and LQKENI. This CDR3 reads CASSLAGQGPHEQYF. The CDR3 nucleotides are TGTGCCAGCTCACTCGCGGGACAGGGCCCCCACGAGCAGTACTTC.

V usage is TRBV19 and J usage is TRBJ2-7; 8 bases match TRBD1. CDR1 is LNHDA, CDR2 SQIVND, per germline (reference sequence). Trimming cost V 1 base and J 7 bases; bases outside gene matches: 9. The CDR3 runs to 15 residues. CDR3 bases: TGTGCCAGTAGTATAGTTCGGCCAGGGGGCGGTGAGCAGTACTTC. It codes for CASSIVRPGGGEQYF.

V is TRBV3-1 (or the pseudogene TRBV3-2) and J is TRBJ1-2; 9 nucleotides line up with TRBD1. Looked up from germline, CDR1 is LGHDT and CDR2 is YNNKEL (reference sequence). The J segment lost 8 bases and the V segment lost 0 bases, leaving 13 bases of the junction unmatched. This CDR3 spans 17 amino acids. In DNA, the CDR3 is TGTGCCAGCAGCCAAGATTTAAGTACAGGGGGCGCACGGGGCTACACCTTC. This translates into CASSQDLSTGGARGYTF.

The chain carries TRBV5-1 and TRBJ2-7; D is perhaps TRBD2 (5 bases). The CDR3 runs to 16 residues. The V end lost 0 bases, the J end lost 0 bases, and 13 bases lay between the germline ends. Germline assignment: CDR1 SGHRS and CDR2 YFSETQ. The CDR3 region has the DNA TGCGCCAGCAGCTTGGGAGGGAGATCGGCCTCCTACGAGCAGTACTTC. Its translation: CASSLGGRSASYEQYF.